These T cell receptor beta chains were read from a single sample in a study of shared clonotypes between healthy human individuals. The data were produced by immunoSEQ multiplex PCR, yet TCRdb's version contains in-frame clones alone and is incomplete. The sample includes roughly 1,000,000 clones, roughly 74% of them seen just once. What was sequenced was memory CD4+ T cells from PBMCs. These receptors were taken from a man aged 18-30 years in good health. Some clones in this sample may be carry-over from other donors' samples. CDR3s include the opening cysteine and the closing phenylalanine or tryptophan. A D gene is named only where the DNA matches it firmly. Expanded clones are given a class, and other clones once, few, many or no size at all.

v_call,d_call,clone_size,j_call,cdr3_nt,cdr3_aa
TRBV5-1,NA,once,TRBJ2-5,TGCGCCAGCAGCCTGGACGGGGATGAGGTACAGACCCAGTACTTC,CASSLDGDEVQTQYF
TRBV7-9,NA,NA,TRBJ2-4,TGTGCCAGCAGCTTAGCGGGAGAAAACATTCAGTACTTC,CASSLAGENIQYF
TRBV4-2,TRBD2,once,TRBJ2-7,TGTGCCAGCAGCCAGGACTTAGCGGGAGGATCCTACGAGCAGTACTTC,CASSQDLAGGSYEQYF
TRBV6-1,NA,NA,TRBJ1-1,TGTGCCAGCAGTGAAGCTAGGGGATTGAGGACTGAAGCTTTCTTT,CASSEARGLRTEAFF
TRBV14,NA,once,TRBJ2-2,TGTGCCAGCAGCTTGACACGGAACACCGGGGAGCTGTTTTTT,CASSLTRNTGELFF
TRBV28,NA,NA,TRBJ2-7,TGTGCCAGCAGACCCGCCGGGCTACAGGGCGAGCAGTACTTC,CASRPAGLQGEQYF
TRBV5-1,TRBD1,NA,TRBJ1-2,TGCGCCAGCAGCTCGAACCGGGACAGGGTAACTGGCTACACCTTC,CASSSNRDRVTGYTF
TRBV6-5,TRBD1,NA,TRBJ2-5,TGTGCCAGCAGCCGACAGGGGTCCCAAGAGACCCAGTACTTC,CASSRQGSQETQYF
TRBV5-4,NA,NA,TRBJ1-1,TGTGCCAGCAGCCCGCCCAGGGGAGCTAACGCTGAAGCTTTCTTT,CASSPPRGANAEAFF
TRBV7-3,NA,NA,TRBJ2-3,TGTGCCAGCAGCTTATCTTGGCAGAATACGCAGTATTTT,CASSLSWQNTQYF
TRBV7-9,NA,few,TRBJ2-7,TGTGCCAGCAGCCTACAGGGAGAGCAGTACTTC,CASSLQGEQYF
TRBV5-6,NA,NA,TRBJ2-2,TGTGCCAGCAGCTCGCAGGGTAGGGGGAACACCGGGGAGCTGTTTTTT,CASSSQGRGNTGELFF
TRBV28,NA,NA,TRBJ2-2,TGTGCCAGCAGTCCCCCGACAGCGAACACCGGGGAGCTGTTTTTT,CASSPPTANTGELFF
TRBV10-3,NA,NA,TRBJ1-2,TGTGCCATCAGTGCAGACCCCAACTATGGCTACACCTTC,CAISADPNYGYTF
TRBV11-2,TRBD2,NA,TRBJ2-1,TGTGCCAGCAGCTTAACTAGCGGGAGTCCCAGGGAGCAGTTCTTC,CASSLTSGSPREQFF
TRBV6-5,NA,NA,TRBJ2-1,TGTGCCAGCGGGACGGAGTCCAGCTACAATGAGCAGTTCTTC,CASGTESSYNEQFF
TRBV7-8,NA,NA,TRBJ2-2,TGTGCCAGCAGCTTAGAGGGCAGAAACACCGGGGAGCTGTTTTTT,CASSLEGRNTGELFF
TRBV27,NA,NA,TRBJ1-1,TGTGCCACTCAAGGGGGAATCGGGGTGAACACTGAAGCTTTCTTT,CATQGGIGVNTEAFF
TRBV18,TRBD2,NA,TRBJ2-1,TGTGCCAGCTCACAAACTAGCGATGAGCAGTTCTTC,CASSQTSDEQFF
TRBV6-4,NA,NA,TRBJ1-4,TGTGCCAGCAGTAGGACCGGGACCCTTAATGAAAAACTGTTTTTT,CASSRTGTLNEKLFF
TRBV9,TRBD2,NA,TRBJ2-1,TGTGCCAGCAGCGTAGGGGTAGCGGGCCCACCCTACAATGAGCAGTTCTTC,CASSVGVAGPPYNEQFF
TRBV28,TRBD2,once,TRBJ2-7,TGTGCCAGCAGTCCGACGGGACTAGCGGAATCTGACGAGCAGTACTTC,CASSPTGLAESDEQYF
TRBV7-8,NA,few,TRBJ1-1,TGTGCCAGCGGCAGGGGCCACACTGAAGCTTTCTTT,CASGRGHTEAFF
TRBV6-5,TRBD1,NA,TRBJ2-5,TGTGCCAGCAGCTGGGGACAGGGACAAGAGACCCAATACTTC,CASSWGQGQETQYF